What follows are 25 T cell receptor beta chains derived from one specimen sequenced in a study of blood T cell repertoires in COVID-19. TCRdb keeps only in-frame clones here, not all; method: immunoSEQ multiplex PCR. The sample has 150,000 to 200,000 clones; approximately 80% are singletons. Input material: peripheral blood. These receptors were obtained from a human donor in a cohort sampled during active COVID-19.

The chain recombines TRBV9 with TRBJ2-3, with 10 nucleotides matching TRBD2. The length of the CDR3 is 16 residues. Germline CDR1 reads SGDLS; CDR2 reads YYNGEE. Trimming at V came to 3 bases and at J to 4 bases, leaving 8 bases not matched to a gene. The CDR3: CASSAGTSDFADTQYF. CDR3 in DNA: TGTGCCAGCAGCGCCGGGACTAGCGATTTTGCAGATACGCAGTATTTT.

The gene calls are TRBV12-3 or TRBV12-4 and TRBJ2-3; no firm D call. Trimming removed 1 base at V and 4 bases at J, with 6 bases between. The CDR3 runs 13 residues. In DNA, the CDR3 is TGTGCCAGCAGTTTAGGAGAGGCAGATACGCAGTATTTT. Amino acids: CASSLGEADTQYF.

The chain couples TRBV6-2 or TRBV6-3 to TRBJ1-5; D unresolved. Per the germline V gene, CDR1 is MNHEY and CDR2 is SVGEGT. V dropped 0 bases and J dropped 5 bases, with 5 bases sitting between them. This CDR3 comprises 13 residues. CDR3 amino acids: CASSYSVDQPQHF. As DNA, the CDR3 is TGTGCCAGCAGTTACTCTGTAGATCAGCCCCAGCATTTT.

The rearrangement joins TRBV28 to TRBJ2-7, with 8 nucleotides matching TRBD2. The germline V gene encodes CDR1 MDHEN and CDR2 SYDVKM. This CDR3 is built from 14 residues. With V trimmed by 7 bases and J by 3 bases, 8 bases remained unmatched. CDR3 DNA: TGTGCCAGCAACCGGGGGGGAGGGCTCTACGAGCAGTACTTC. This codes for CASNRGGGLYEQYF. The whole variable domain, filled in from reference TRBV28 and TRBJ2-7, reads DVKVTQSSRYLVKRTGEKVFLECVQDMDHENMFWYRQDPGLGLRLIYFSYDVKMKEKGDIPEGYSVSREKKERFSLILESASTNQTSMYLCASNRGGGLYEQYFGPGTRLTVT.

V and J are TRBV10-3 and TRBJ2-5; weak D call: TRBD1 (8 bases). V gave up 2 bases and J gave up 5 bases, with 18 bases separating them. The CDR3 is 16 residues long. From germline, CDR1 is ENHRY and CDR2 SYGVKD. CDR3 sequence: CAISERGQGGPETQYF. The CDR3 DNA follows: TGTGCCATCAGTGAGCGCGGACAGGGAGGGCCGGAGACCCAGTACTTC.

CDR3 sequence (DNA): TGTGCCAGCAGGTTAGCGGGGGGAGCCTACGAGCAGTACTTC. Its translation: CASRLAGGAYEQYF. This chain links TRBV27 with TRBJ2-7; 10 positions match TRBD2. The V and J ends lost 6 bases and 2 bases, in that order; junction bases with no gene match: 4. This CDR3 spans 14 amino acids. Per the germline V gene, CDR1 is MNHEY and CDR2 is SMNVEV (reference sequence).

This chain links TRBV25-1 with TRBJ2-1; 9 bases align to TRBD2. V dropped 5 bases and J dropped 4; count of bases not matched to a gene: 3. Germline V CDR1 and CDR2: MGHDK, SYGVNS. This CDR3 is 14 amino acids long. CDR3 nucleotides: TGTGCCAGCAGTCTAGCGGGAATGTACAATGAGCAGTTCTTC. Protein sequence: CASSLAGMYNEQFF.

This clone turned up a few times. J is TRBJ2-2 and V is TRBV2; TRBD2 matches 7 bases. This CDR3 has 14 residues. Germline values: CDR1 SNHLY, CDR2 FYNNEI. Germline trimming cut 6 bases from V and 5 bases from J; bases unmatched to any gene: 6. DNA of the CDR3: TGTGCCAGCAGCTCTCTCGGGGGGACCGGGGAGCTGTTTTTT. This codes for CASSSLGGTGELFF.

This rearrangement joins TRBV7-3 to TRBJ2-1; D gene ambiguous. This CDR3 region has 13 residues. CDR1 and CDR2 (germline): SGHTA, FQGTGA. The V gene lost 2 bases and the J gene lost 11 bases, with 13 bases spanning the gap. The CDR3 is CASSLGQTYQQFF. Written as DNA, the CDR3 is TGTGCCAGCAGCTTAGGGCAGACATATCAGCAGTTCTTC.

The V call is TRBV5-1, the J call TRBJ1-6; tentatively, D is TRBD1 (5 bases). The germline gives CDR1 SGHRS, CDR2 YFSETQ. This CDR3 comprises 16 residues. The V end lost 0 bases, the J end lost 5 bases, and 12 bases lay between the germline ends. CDR3 region: CASSLVSGSNNSPLHF. CDR3 bases: TGCGCCAGCAGCTTGGTTTCAGGGTCCAATAATTCACCCCTCCACTTT.

This rearrangement joins TRBV11-3 to TRBJ1-6, with TRBD1 matching over 10 bases. Looked up from germline, CDR1 is SGHNT and CDR2 is YENEEA. V lost 5 bases and J lost 6; bases outside the gene matches: 4. CDR3 length equals 15 residues. CDR3 DNA: TGTGCCAGCAGCAAGGGGACAGGGGTTAATTCACCCCTCCACTTT. The encoded protein is CASSKGTGVNSPLHF.

The V and J genes are TRBV6-2 or TRBV6-3 and TRBJ2-4; D is perhaps TRBD1 or TRBD2 (7 bases each). The CDR3 sequence is 14 residues long. Germline V gene data show CDR1 as MNHEY and CDR2 as SVGEGT. V was trimmed by 6 bases and J by 8 bases, leaving 17 bases between them. CDR3 sequence (DNA): TGTGCCAGCAGCCAGGGGGGGGATCTAGACATTCAGTACTTC. It yields the protein CASSQGGDLDIQYF.

The V and J genes are TRBV27 and TRBJ1-5; D call uncertain. The CDR3 loop spans 12 amino acids. Trimming shortened V by 8 bases and J by 2 bases, and 7 bases separated the two germline ends. Looked up from germline, CDR1 is MNHEY and CDR2 is SMNVEV (reference sequence). CDR3 protein: CASGRGNQPQHF. The CDR3 DNA reads as TGTGCCAGCGGGAGGGGCAATCAGCCCCAGCATTTT.

The chain recombines TRBV5-1 with TRBJ1-6, with D perhaps matching TRBD1 (5 bases). The CDR3 loop spans 12 amino acids. V lost 5 bases, J lost 10 bases, and 10 bases lay in between. Per germline, CDR1 SGHRS and CDR2 YFSETQ. The DNA for the CDR3 is TGCGCCAGCAGTCCGTCAGGGTCACCCCTCCACTTT. The encoded protein is CASSPSGSPLHF.

V gene TRBV18 combines with J gene TRBJ1-5; D possibly corresponds to TRBD1 (5 bases). Germline lookup yields CDR1 KGHSH and CDR2 LQKENI. Between the trimmed V and J ends, which lost 2 bases and 7 bases, there was a span of 9 bases. The CDR3 runs 13 residues. The CDR3 here is CASSPTREQPQHF. CDR3 coding DNA: TGTGCCAGCTCACCAACCAGGGAACAGCCCCAGCATTTT. Drawing the rest from reference TRBV18 and TRBJ1-5, the complete variable domain is NAGVMQNPRHLVRRRGQEARLRCSPMKGHSHVYWYRQLPEEGLKFMVYLQKENIIDESGMPKERFSAEFPKEGPSILRIQQVVRGDSAAYFCASSPTREQPQHFGDGTRLSIL.

The V and J genes are TRBV27 and TRBJ2-5, with TRBD1 identical over 7 bases. With 6 bases clipped from V and 2 bases from J, the junction kept 6 bases outside the gene matches. This CDR3 has 14 amino acids. Germline V CDR1 and CDR2: MNHEY, SMNVEV (reference sequence). CDR3 loop: CASRRWDRQETQYF. CDR3 nucleotides: TGTGCCAGCAGGAGATGGGACAGACAAGAGACCCAGTACTTC.

The rearrangement joins TRBV4-3 to TRBJ2-4, with TRBD2 matching 7 bases. In germline, CDR1 is LGHNA, CDR2 YSLEER. V lost 0 bases, J lost 6 bases, and 2 bases stayed unmatched. This CDR3 region has 14 residues. The CDR3 DNA reads TGCGCCAGCAGCCAAGATTGGGGGGGAAACATTCAGTACTTC. Amino acid sequence: CASSQDWGGNIQYF.

This chain connects TRBV27 to TRBJ2-2, with 12 bases fitting TRBD2. Germline CDR1 MNHEY, CDR2 SMNVEV (reference sequence). The J segment lost 9 bases and the V segment lost 7 bases, leaving 6 bases of the junction unmatched. The CDR3 length is 14 residues. The CDR3 DNA reads as TGTGCCAGCATGGCTAGCGGGAGGGGTAGGGAGCTGTTTTTT. Encoded protein: CASMASGRGRELFF.

The chain links TRBV6-5 to TRBJ1-2, with D possibly TRBD1 on 6 matching bases. Trimming took off 6 bases at V and 0 bases at J, with 14 bases between the two ends. The CDR3 consists of 15 residues. Looked up from germline, CDR1 is MNHEY and CDR2 is SVGAGI. The DNA of the CDR3 is TGTGCCAGCAGCCCCACGCCAGGGGCTAACTATGGCTACACCTTC. Its protein is CASSPTPGANYGYTF.

CDR3 sequence (DNA): TGTGCCAGCAGCGTAGGAATTCGGGAGAGGGTCGGCGAGCAGTACTTC. It specifies CASSVGIRERVGEQYF. The chain joins TRBV9 to TRBJ2-7; D possibly corresponds to TRBD2 (6 bases). The V and J ends lost 0 bases and 6 bases respectively, with 19 bases between them. The CDR3 covers 16 residues. Germline loops: CDR1 SGDLS, CDR2 YYNGEE.

The DNA of the CDR3 is TGTGCCACCGGGGGGAGATACAATGAGCAGTTCTTC. Residues: CATGGRYNEQFF. The chain couples TRBV3-1 (or the pseudogene TRBV3-2) to TRBJ2-1, with 7 positions matching TRBD2. From germline, CDR1 is LGHDT and CDR2 YNNKEL (reference sequence). CDR3 length equals 12 residues. V shed 10 bases and J 4 bases; nucleotides not matched to a gene: 4.

In nucleotides, the CDR3 is TGTGCCAGCAGCTCCCTCCAGGGAATTAATTCACCCCTCCACTTT. Translation gives CASSSLQGINSPLHF. This chain connects TRBV6-2 or TRBV6-3 to TRBJ1-6; maybe TRBD1 (5 bases). V lost 6 bases to trimming and J lost 6 bases, with 15 bases between them. The CDR3 is 15 residues long. The germline gives CDR1 MNHEY, CDR2 SVGEGT.

V and J are TRBV2 and TRBJ2-2; D gene uncertain. This CDR3 comprises 14 residues. Germline assignment: CDR1 SNHLY and CDR2 FYNNEI. V was clipped by 3 bases and J by 0 bases, with 5 bases between them. CDR3 loop: CASSDSANTGELFF. The CDR3 DNA sequence: TGTGCCAGCAGTGACAGTGCGAACACCGGGGAGCTGTTTTTT.

In its sample, this clone was seen once. The V call is TRBV5-5, the J call TRBJ2-5; 11 bases are shared with TRBD2. This CDR3 is built from 17 residues. With 4 bases clipped from V and 1 base from J, the junction kept 9 bases outside the gene matches. CDR1 and CDR2 from the germline V gene are SGHKS and YYEKEE (reference sequence). The CDR3 sequence is CASSPGELAGGQETQYF. As DNA, the CDR3 is TGTGCCAGCAGCCCGGGGGAGCTAGCGGGGGGCCAAGAGACCCAGTACTTC. Together with reference TRBV5-5 and TRBJ2-5, the CDR3 gives the full variable domain: DAGVTQSPTHLIKTRGQQVTLRCSPISGHKSVSWYQQVLGQGPQFIFQYYEKEERGRGNFPDRFSARQFPNYSSELNVNALLLGDSALYLCASSPGELAGGQETQYFGPGTRLLVL.

The chain is built from TRBV4-3 and TRBJ2-3; D may be TRBD1 (6 bases). CDR1 and CDR2 (germline): LGHNA, YSLEER. V lost 3 bases and J lost 3, with 10 bases in between. This CDR3 is 14 amino acids long. CDR3 sequence: CASSHTGKTDTQYF. The DNA for the CDR3 is TGCGCCAGCAGCCACACAGGGAAAACAGATACGCAGTATTTT.